This entry concerns a single T cell receptor (beta chain). This clone showed up just once. What this receptor recognizes is not known. Base qualities are not provided; no much larger clone lies one nucleotide away. The sample comes from a study of PD-L1 blockade in urothelial cancer (dated by TCRdb to about 2017). Regarding the complete study: All patients started therapy at some point between 2014 and 2016 and received atezolizumab 1,200 mg intravenously every 3 weeks. Blood samples were analyzed at 3 weeks after treatment start (second dose) and at 6 weeks after treatment start. Durable clinical benefit was defined as a progression-free survival longer than 6 months, and TCR features were additionally tested against progression-free survival and overall survival. Durable clinical benefit was achieved by nine patients and was not achieved by 20 patients. Pretreatment blood TCR-seq was available for around 29 patients, at least one posttreatment blood collection was obtained for 24 patients, and tumor TCR-seq was available for 24 patients. The study was an exploratory multi-omic analysis of somatic, immune and clinical correlates of response to PD-L1 blockade with atezolizumab in urothelial cancer. Pretreatment tumor samples, along with matched peripheral blood collected serially before and after atezolizumab treatment, underwent TCR sequencing. An ECOG performance status of 0 or 1 was recorded for the patients, and 0 to 3 prior chemotherapy regimens had been received by the patients. About 90% of the roughly 29 patients were males with bladder-origin urothelial cancer, and about 60% of the 29 reported a prior smoking history. In the same patients, pretreatment tumors underwent whole exome sequencing and RNA sequencing in addition to TCR sequencing. A median of roughly 140,000 T cells and 80,000 or so unique TCRs was obtained from blood samples, and a median clonality of 0.080 was observed. The paper as a whole reports these results and caveats: Small sample size (n ≈ 28) and many exploratory analyses mean the results are intended to be hypothesis-generating. Improved progression-free and overall survival was found to be associated with pretreatment peripheral blood TCR clonality below the median. At 3 weeks after the start of treatment, tumor-associated TCR clones in peripheral blood had expanded more in patients with durable benefit (n of about 21, p = 0.022).

Synthetic TCR analog templates were spiked into each PCR so that absolute template abundance could be estimated from read counts. Using the immunoSEQ assay, TCRbeta CDR3 regions were amplified from genomic DNA with bias-controlled V and J gene primers. Rearranged TCRbeta segments were sequenced at approximately 20X coverage. The original pipeline was this. Sequencing errors were corrected by clustering, and CDR3s were annotated against IMGT so that V, D and J genes could be assigned. Downstream analyses used only productive TCRbeta rearrangements and left out out-of-frame or stop-codon sequences. Clonality was calculated as one minus the Shannon entropy normalized by the log of the number of unique productive sequences. Clones differing between time points or between blood and tumor were identified by Fisher's exact test with Benjamini-Hochberg correction at adjusted p below 0.01. Drawn from immuneACCESS, this table holds only the in-frame rearrangements with V and J called that TCRdb kept. Clones are partly lost; checked studies trace under half to an unresolved V gene and leave the rest unexplained. That table supplies the V and J calls and clone size; D and trimming were determined from the DNA. For this sample there are around 40,000 clones; more than 75% appear just once. Over 2.5% of the sample belongs to the ten largest clones.

The time point label for this specimen denotes: peripheral blood 6 weeks after treatment start. A cohort of 25 to 30 patients with locally advanced or metastatic urothelial carcinoma, treated at Memorial Sloan Kettering on a trial protocol, was included. Peripheral blood mononuclear cells were collected pretreatment and during treatment, with between 1 and 8 total time points obtained per patient. The Qiagen DNeasy Blood extraction kit was used to purify genomic DNA from total PBMCs and from tumor samples. PBMCs were collected pretreatment and during treatment, and were isolated and stored as previously described. Between the V and J ends, shortened by 5 bases and 4 bases respectively, the junction contains 17 bases. Its CDR3 holds 16 amino acids, cysteine through phenylalanine. The read is trimmed to its CDR3 DNA, 48 bases read in frame from base 1. CDR1 and CDR2 (SEHNR, FQNEAQ) derive from the germline V gene (reference sequence).

The sequence derives from a man in his 70s with urothelial cancer. The sample in question was PBMCs, obtained around atezolizumab (anti-PD-L1) treatment. Here the chain combines TRBV7-9 and TRBJ2-2, and possibly TRBD2, on 6 matching bases. The sequenced DNA is TGTGCCAGCAGCGTCGGCCTAGGAGGGTTCACCGGGGAGCTGTTTTTT. Protein translation: CASSVGLGGFTGELFF.